The 20 T cell receptor beta chains reported below all come from one sample, sequenced in a study of technical replicates of blood from a handful of donors. Sequencing was performed with immunoSEQ multiplex PCR; in TCRdb, only in-frame clones are kept and a portion is missing. The data hold fewer than 100,000 clones, with 95% to 97% observed a single time. The sample was T cells isolated from PBMCs. Receptors were obtained from a human donor in good health.

The gene calls are TRBV28 and TRBJ2-7, with TRBD1 as a possible D gene (6 bases). Germline V CDR1 and CDR2: MDHEN, SYDVKM. The CDR3 loop spans 16 amino acids. V lost 1 base and J 2 bases, leaving 15 bases between the germline ends. This CDR3 reads CASSLFTLGQPYEQYF. The CDR3 DNA is TGTGCCAGCAGTTTATTCACACTGGGACAACCCTACGAGCAGTACTTC. The full variable domain, completed using reference TRBV28 and TRBJ2-7, is DVKVTQSSRYLVKRTGEKVFLECVQDMDHENMFWYRQDPGLGLRLIYFSYDVKMKEKGDIPEGYSVSREKKERFSLILESASTNQTSMYLCASSLFTLGQPYEQYFGPGTRLTVT.

Only one count was recorded for this clone. V and J are TRBV27 and TRBJ1-2; a weak D match, TRBD1 (5 bases). V lost 6 bases to trimming and J lost 3 bases, with 11 bases between them. Per germline, CDR1 MNHEY and CDR2 SMNVEV (reference sequence). The CDR3 length is 13 residues. CDR3: CASRDPGYYGYTF. CDR3 bases: TGTGCCAGCAGAGATCCAGGGTACTATGGCTACACCTTC.

The rearrangement uses TRBV28 and TRBJ2-3, with D perhaps TRBD2 (6 bases). In germline, CDR1 is MDHEN, CDR2 SYDVKM. The CDR3 consists of 14 residues. V was clipped by 5 bases and J by 4 bases, with 13 bases between them. The CDR3 DNA sequence: TGTGCCAGCAGTCCGTCGACTAGGCCAGATACGCAGTATTTT. Its translation is CASSPSTRPDTQYF.

In its sample, this clone was seen once. The chain carries TRBV7-9 and TRBJ2-2; TRBD1 is a possible D gene (6 bases). Germline V gene data show CDR1 as SEHNR and CDR2 as FQNEAQ (reference sequence). The CDR3 covers 14 residues. V shed 7 bases and J shed 3 bases, with 12 bases lying between them. Here the CDR3 reads CASTKTGYTGELFF. The CDR3 DNA reads as TGTGCCAGCACCAAGACAGGATACACCGGGGAGCTGTTTTTT.

This sequence joins TRBV7-3 and TRBJ2-5; 8 nucleotides line up with TRBD1. The length of the CDR3 is 13 residues. The junction had 2 bases not matched to a gene; V was cut back by 5 bases and J by 3 bases. Germline V gene lookup returns CDR1 SGHTA and CDR2 FQGTGA. DNA for the CDR3: TGTGCCAGCAGCCGGACAGGGAAAGAGACCCAGTACTTC. Its translation is CASSRTGKETQYF.

The chain couples TRBV14 to TRBJ1-1; D is perhaps TRBD1 (5 bases). The V gene's germline CDR1 is SGHDN and CDR2 FVKESK. The V end lost 3 bases, the J end lost 6 bases, and 11 bases lay between the germline ends. CDR3 length: 13 amino acids. The CDR3 DNA reads as TGTGCCAGCAGCCATAGGGGTTTTCCTGAAGCTTTCTTT. It codes for CASSHRGFPEAFF.

This clone has only one observation. The V and J genes are TRBV7-9 and TRBJ1-4; D is unclear. V was clipped by 1 base and J by 5 bases, with 8 bases between them. The CDR3 consists of 14 residues. The germline CDR1 and CDR2 sequences are SEHNR and FQNEAQ (reference sequence). The CDR3 reads CASSLGLGNEKLFF. CDR3 in DNA: TGTGCCAGCAGCTTAGGCCTGGGCAATGAAAAACTGTTTTTT.

The genes are TRBV6-1 and TRBJ2-7, with 7 bases lining up with TRBD1. Losses at the gene ends were 3 bases for V and 7 bases for J; bases not matched to a gene: 15. This CDR3 has 16 residues. Germline assignment: CDR1 MNHNS and CDR2 SASEGT. The CDR3 is CASSESHWDSYREQYF. The CDR3 coding sequence is TGTGCCAGCAGTGAGAGCCACTGGGACAGCTATCGGGAGCAGTACTTC.

The chain carries TRBV13 and TRBJ2-3; unclear D gene. Germline CDR1 and CDR2: PRHDT and FYEKMQ (reference sequence). The ends were cut back, 6 bases at V and 0 bases at J, with 16 bases in the middle. The CDR3 has 16 amino acids. The CDR3 nucleotides read TGTGCCAGCAGACCGAATTCAGGAACTAGCACAGATACGCAGTATTTT. It encodes CASRPNSGTSTDTQYF. Looking up the rest from reference TRBV13 and TRBJ2-3 gives the full variable domain: AAGVIQSPRHLIKEKRETATLKCYPIPRHDTVYWYQQGPGQDPQFLISFYEKMQSDKGSIPDRFSAQQFSDYHSELNMSSLELGDSALYFCASRPNSGTSTDTQYFGPGTRLTVL.

The V and J genes are TRBV5-1 and TRBJ1-1; 7 nucleotides match TRBD1. This CDR3 contains 15 residues. The germline V gene encodes CDR1 SGHRS and CDR2 YFSETQ. The J segment lost 1 base and the V segment lost 4 bases, leaving 7 bases of the junction unmatched. CDR3 amino acids: CASSPRQGSNTEAFF. In nucleotides, the CDR3 is TGCGCCAGCAGCCCTCGACAGGGATCGAACACTGAAGCTTTCTTT.

The DNA for the CDR3 is TGTGCCAGCAGCTTCTACAATGAGCAGTTCTTC. Residues: CASSFYNEQFF. This rearrangement joins TRBV25-1 to TRBJ2-1; D ambiguous. CDR1 MGHDK and CDR2 SYGVNS come from the germline V gene. The CDR3 loop spans 11 amino acids. Trimming took off 6 bases at V and 3 bases at J, with 3 bases between the two ends.

The V and J genes are TRBV7-6 and TRBJ2-2; D is unclear. Germline V lookup: CDR1 SGHVS, CDR2 FNYEAQ. The CDR3 sequence is 13 residues long. Trimming took 5 bases from V and 4 from J, leaving 8 bases between them. CDR3 in amino acids: CASSPGFTGELFF. The CDR3 nucleotides read TGTGCCAGCAGCCCCGGGTTCACCGGGGAGCTGTTTTTT.

This chain connects TRBV5-1 to TRBJ2-2; D possibly corresponds to TRBD2 (5 bases). V was pared by 2 bases and J by 3 bases, with 14 bases between. CDR1 and CDR2 (germline): SGHRS, YFSETQ. The length of the CDR3 is 16 residues. The chain's CDR3 is CASSFEGVDDTGELFF. In nucleotides, the CDR3 is TGCGCCAGCAGCTTCGAGGGAGTTGATGACACCGGGGAGCTGTTTTTT.

The V and J genes are TRBV6-5 and TRBJ2-1, with D perhaps TRBD1 (6 bases). The CDR3 extends over 12 amino acids. In germline, CDR1 is MNHEY, CDR2 SVGAGI. V was pared by 5 bases and J by 7 bases, with 9 bases between. The DNA of the CDR3 is TGTGCCAGCAGTCAACAGGGAAATGAGCAGTTCTTC. It codes for CASSQQGNEQFF.

This chain links TRBV14 with TRBJ2-4, with no clear D. The germline gives CDR1 SGHDN, CDR2 FVKESK. Trimming removed 0 bases at V and 9 bases at J, with 6 bases between. The CDR3 sequence is 12 residues long. The DNA of the CDR3 is TGTGCCAGCAGCCAAGAGGGCCTCATTCAGTACTTC. It is translated as CASSQEGLIQYF.

The count of this clone is one. The rearrangement links TRBV18 to TRBJ1-1; TRBD1 agrees at 9 bases. The CDR3 covers 16 residues. V lost 5 bases, J lost 0 bases, and 7 bases stayed unmatched. In germline, CDR1 is KGHSH, CDR2 LQKENI. The CDR3 DNA reads TGTGCCAGCTCAACCTCGGGACAGGGACTGAACACTGAAGCTTTCTTT. It specifies CASSTSGQGLNTEAFF. Full variable domain (rest looked up from reference TRBV18 and TRBJ1-1): NAGVMQNPRHLVRRRGQEARLRCSPMKGHSHVYWYRQLPEEGLKFMVYLQKENIIDESGMPKERFSAEFPKEGPSILRIQQVVRGDSAAYFCASSTSGQGLNTEAFFGQGTRLTVV.

The chain couples TRBV18 to TRBJ1-2; D is unresolved. Trimming removed 3 bases from V and 3 bases from J, with 5 bases in between. Germline V gives CDR1 KGHSH, CDR2 LQKENI. The CDR3 spans 12 residues. DNA of the CDR3: TGTGCCAGCTCACCCCCCGACTATGGCTACACCTTC. Amino acid sequence: CASSPPDYGYTF.

The chain carries TRBV7-9 and TRBJ1-3, with unresolved D. V lost 2 bases, J lost 2 bases, and 10 bases lay in between. The CDR3 runs to 15 residues. CDR1 SEHNR and CDR2 FQNEAQ come from the germline V gene (reference sequence). The chain's CDR3 is CASSLYTEAGNTIYF. DNA for the CDR3: TGTGCCAGCAGCTTATACACGGAGGCTGGAAACACCATATATTTT.

This rearrangement joins TRBV11-2 to TRBJ2-7; tentatively, D is TRBD2 (5 bases). Trimming removed 5 bases from V and 0 bases from J, with 17 bases in between. Germline lookup yields CDR1 SGHAT and CDR2 FQNNGV. The CDR3 runs 16 residues. Written as DNA, the CDR3 is TGTGCCAGCAGCCCCTCCCCTGAAGGGAGCTCCTACGAGCAGTACTTC. This codes for CASSPSPEGSSYEQYF. The complete variable domain, with remaining parts taken from reference TRBV11-2 and TRBJ2-7, reads EAGVAQSPRYKIIEKRQSVAFWCNPISGHATLYWYQQILGQGPKLLIQFQNNGVVDDSQLPKDRFSAERLKGVDSTLKIQPAKLEDSAVYLCASSPSPEGSSYEQYFGPGTRLTVT.

V is TRBV28 and J is TRBJ2-1, with 10 nucleotides matching TRBD2. The V and J ends lost 2 bases and 10 bases, in that order; junction bases with no gene match: 14. CDR3 length equals 17 residues. From germline, CDR1 is MDHEN and CDR2 SYDVKM. The CDR3 protein is CASSLAASGSGVVEQFF. The CDR3 nucleotides are TGTGCCAGCAGTTTAGCGGCTAGCGGGAGTGGGGTGGTCGAGCAGTTCTTC.